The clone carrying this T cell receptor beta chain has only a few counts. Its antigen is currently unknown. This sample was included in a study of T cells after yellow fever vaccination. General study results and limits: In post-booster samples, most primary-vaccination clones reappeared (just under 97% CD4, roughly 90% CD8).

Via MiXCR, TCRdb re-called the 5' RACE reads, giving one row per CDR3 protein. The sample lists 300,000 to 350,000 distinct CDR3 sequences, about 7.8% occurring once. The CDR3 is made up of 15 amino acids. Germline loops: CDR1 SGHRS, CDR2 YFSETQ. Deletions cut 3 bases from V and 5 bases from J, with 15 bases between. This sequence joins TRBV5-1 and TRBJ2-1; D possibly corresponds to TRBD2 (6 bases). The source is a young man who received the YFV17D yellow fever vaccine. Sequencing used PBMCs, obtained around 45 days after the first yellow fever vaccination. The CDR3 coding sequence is TGCGCCAGCAGCTGGGGGGTAGGTCACGACAATGAGCAGTTCTTC. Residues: CASSWGVGHDNEQFF.